One sample yielded the 23 T cell receptor beta chains listed below, sequenced in a study of blood T cells in healthy people across ages (dated by TCRdb to 2013 to 2016). Receptor libraries were prepared by 5' RACE. For sequencing, an Illumina HiSeq 2500 was employed. The second PCR ran for about 6 to 12 cycles and used a J-beta primer mix along with a sample-barcoded 5' primer. TCRdb's own reprocessing of the public reads used fastp at Q25 and MiXCR and kept productive beta chains. Each record represents a unique CDR3 protein, reported with the most common genes and DNA among its rows. This sample lists around 790,000 distinct CDR3 sequences; about 42% were detected once. Approximately 19% of the sample goes to the ten largest clones. Sequencing was done on a sample of blood. These receptors were obtained from a man between 60 and 70 years old in good health.

J is TRBJ2-7 and V is TRBV20-1; D is perhaps TRBD1 (7 bases). The CDR3 has 15 amino acids. CDR1 DFQATT and CDR2 SNEGSKA come from the germline V gene (reference sequence). V dropped 5 bases and J dropped 6 bases, with 23 bases sitting between them. The CDR3: CSAGGTDRGWAEQYF. For the CDR3, the DNA is TGCAGTGCTGGGGGGACAGATCGCGGTTGGGCCGAGCAGTACTTC.

This chain connects TRBV6-5 to TRBJ2-4; 14 bases match TRBD2. The DNA end is more similar to TRBJ2-5, so the J call may be wrong. CDR3 length equals 18 residues. Looked up from germline, CDR1 is MNHEY and CDR2 is SVGAGI. The CDR3 region is CASSYSRLAGGLQETQYF. The CDR3 DNA is TGTGCCAGCAGTTACTCGAGACTAGCGGGGGGGCTCCAAGAGACCCAGTACTTC.

The chain couples TRBV20-1 to TRBJ1-5; D gene unclear. The CDR3 contains 18 residues. The V end was cut by 1 base, the J end by 5 bases, with 24 bases between. CDR1 and CDR2 from the germline V gene are DFQATT and SNEGSKA (reference sequence). CDR3 DNA sequence: TGCAGTGCTAGAGTGGCCCCCATGATACCCAGGTTTTATCAGCCCCAGCATTTT. Its translation: CSARVAPMIPRFYQPQHF.

V is TRBV9 and J is TRBJ2-1; unclear D gene. The CDR3 is made up of 13 amino acids. V dropped 3 bases and J dropped 8 bases, with 12 bases sitting between them. CDR1 and CDR2 from the germline V gene are SGDLS and YYNGEE. The CDR3 reads CASSGYAGDEQFF. The CDR3 DNA sequence: TGTGCCAGCAGCGGTTATGCTGGTGATGAGCAGTTCTTC. Filled out from reference TRBV9 and TRBJ2-1, the complete variable domain reads DSGVTQTPKHLITATGQRVTLRCSPRSGDLSVYWYQQSLDQGLQFLIQYYNGEERAKGNILERFSAQQFPDLHSELNLSSLELGDSALYFCASSGYAGDEQFFGPGTRLTVL.

This clonotype was seen a handful of times. The chain uses TRBV7-2 and TRBJ2-7; maybe TRBD1 (6 bases). V gave up 5 bases and J gave up 1 base, with 15 bases separating them. The CDR3 consists of 15 residues. Germline CDR1 SGHTA, CDR2 FQGNSA. This CDR3 reads CASSRNRVGSYEQYF. CDR3 coding DNA: TGTGCCAGCAGCCGCAACAGGGTTGGGTCCTACGAGCAGTACTTC.

The V and J genes are TRBV7-8 and TRBJ2-7; maybe TRBD2 (5 bases). V lost 5 bases and J 5 bases, leaving 13 bases between the germline ends. The CDR3 length is 13 residues. CDR1 SGHVS and CDR2 FQNEAQ come from the germline V gene. The DNA for the CDR3 is TGTGCCAGCAGCCCCCTCGAGGGTGACGAGCAGTACTTC. This encodes CASSPLEGDEQYF.

The chain uses TRBV9 and TRBJ2-6; D not resolved. CDR3 length: 16 amino acids. Germline V gene lookup returns CDR1 SGDLS and CDR2 YYNGEE. Trimming removed 4 bases at V and 3 bases at J, with 14 bases between. The CDR3: CASSRDPGHGANVLTF. In DNA form, the CDR3 reads TGTGCCAGCAGCCGCGATCCTGGTCATGGGGCCAACGTCCTGACTTTC.

This chain connects TRBV7-8 to TRBJ2-2; 10 bases agree with TRBD1. V dropped 5 bases and J dropped 4; count of bases not matched to a gene: 13. The length of the CDR3 is 18 residues. Per germline, CDR1 SGHVS and CDR2 FQNEAQ. For the CDR3, the DNA is TGTGCCAGCAGCCCCCGGACAGGGGGAACGATGATCACCGGGGAGCTGTTTTTT. Protein: CASSPRTGGTMITGELFF.

The chain couples TRBV7-3 to TRBJ2-2; 11 nucleotides agree with TRBD1. There are 16 residues in the CDR3. Per germline, CDR1 SGHTA and CDR2 FQGTGA. The V segment lost 2 bases and the J segment 4 bases; nucleotides outside the gene matches: 3. The CDR3 nucleotides are TGTGCCAGCAGCTTACAGGGACAGGGGGGCACCGGGGAGCTGTTTTTT. Protein: CASSLQGQGGTGELFF. Drawing the rest from reference TRBV7-3 and TRBJ2-2, the complete variable domain is GAGVSQTPSNKVTEKGKYVELRCDPISGHTALYWYRQSLGQGPEFLIYFQGTGAADDSGLPNDRFFAVRPEGSVSTLKIQRTERGDSAVYLCASSLQGQGGTGELFFGEGSRLTVL.

This clonotype was counted a few times. In DNA, the CDR3 is TGTGCCAGCAGTTACCTCCGGACAGGGGTCAATCAGCCCCAGCATTTT. As protein: CASSYLRTGVNQPQHF. The genes are TRBV6-2 or TRBV6-3 and TRBJ1-5, with TRBD1 identical over 9 bases. J was trimmed by 3 bases and V by 2 bases; bases with no gene match: 5. The CDR3 contains 16 residues. CDR1 is MNHEY and CDR2 is SVGEGT in the germline V gene.

This chain uses TRBV20-1 with TRBJ2-3; perhaps D is TRBD1 or TRBD2 (5 bases each). This CDR3 is 15 amino acids long. Trimming left V 0 bases short and J 1 base short, with 11 bases between. The V gene's germline CDR1 is DFQATT and CDR2 SNEGSKA (reference sequence). CDR3 region: CSARDPVGGTDTQYF. As DNA, the CDR3 is TGCAGTGCTAGAGATCCCGTGGGGGGCACAGATACGCAGTATTTT.

This clonotype was seen a handful of times. This rearrangement joins TRBV5-1 to TRBJ2-7; TRBD1 might be the D (5 bases). Germline CDR1 and CDR2: SGHRS and YFSETQ. Trimming stripped 4 bases from V and 4 bases from J, with 12 bases between. CDR3 size: 13 residues. CDR3 protein: CASSTPGLYEQYF. CDR3 nucleotide sequence: TGCGCCAGCAGCACCCCAGGGTTATACGAGCAGTACTTC. Full variable domain (outside the CDR3, taken from reference TRBV5-1 and TRBJ2-7): KAGVTQTPRYLIKTRGQQVTLSCSPISGHRSVSWYQQTPGQGLQFLFEYFSETQRNKGNFPGRFSGRQFSNSRSEMNVSTLELGDSALYLCASSTPGLYEQYFGPGTRLTVT.

This chain uses TRBV13 with TRBJ2-2; tentatively, D is TRBD2 (5 bases). There are 13 residues in the CDR3. Germline CDR1 PRHDT, CDR2 FYEKMQ (reference sequence). V lost 10 bases and J 2 bases, leaving 11 bases between the germline ends. In DNA, the CDR3 is TGTGCCACATCGACGGGAAACACCGGGGAGCTGTTTTTT. It is translated as CATSTGNTGELFF. Looking up the rest from reference TRBV13 and TRBJ2-2 gives the full variable domain: AAGVIQSPRHLIKEKRETATLKCYPIPRHDTVYWYQQGPGQDPQFLISFYEKMQSDKGSIPDRFSAQQFSDYHSELNMSSLELGDSALYFCATSTGNTGELFFGEGSRLTVL.

This rearrangement joins TRBV4-1 to TRBJ1-2; 9 bases map to TRBD1. Germline CDR1 and CDR2: MGHRA and YSYEKL. There are 16 residues in the CDR3. V trimming: 2 bases; J trimming: 8 bases; junction bases outside the gene matches: 12. CDR3 in amino acids: CASSQPPGQGPDGYTF. CDR3 DNA: TGCGCCAGCAGCCAACCTCCGGGACAGGGTCCCGACGGCTACACCTTC.

This clonotype was seen more than once but under ten times. The chain has TRBV7-9 and TRBJ1-1; D not resolved. Germline V lookup: CDR1 SEHNR, CDR2 FQNEAQ (reference sequence). Trimming shortened V by 5 bases and J by 2 bases, and 18 bases separated the two germline ends. The CDR3 is 16 residues long. CDR3 loop: CASSHPREGRNTEAFF. CDR3 DNA sequence: TGTGCCAGCAGCCATCCTCGAGAGGGTCGAAACACTGAAGCTTTCTTT.

This chain uses TRBV20-1 with TRBJ1-5; 9 bases align to TRBD1. V lost 0 bases to trimming and J lost 2 bases; unmatched junction nucleotides: 5. The CDR3 runs 16 residues. CDR1 is DFQATT, CDR2 SNEGSKA, per germline (reference sequence). CDR3 loop: CSARDWGQGGNQPQHF. The CDR3 nucleotides are TGCAGTGCTAGAGATTGGGGACAGGGTGGCAATCAGCCCCAGCATTTT.

For the CDR3, the DNA is TGTGCCAGCGCCAGGGGAGGGAACTACGAGCAGTACTTC. Translated, it gives CASARGGNYEQYF. The chain has TRBV7-9 and TRBJ2-7; D may be TRBD2 (7 bases). Germline loops: CDR1 SEHNR, CDR2 FQNEAQ (reference sequence). The CDR3 length is 13 residues. Trimming removed 8 bases at V and 3 bases at J, with 14 bases between.

The chain combines TRBV5-5 with TRBJ2-7; 8 bases line up with TRBD1. The junction had 9 bases not matched to a gene; V was cut back by 5 bases and J by 2 bases. The CDR3 is made up of 15 amino acids. Per the germline V gene, CDR1 is SGHKS and CDR2 is YYEKEE (reference sequence). The CDR3 loop is CASRAGQGLTYEQYF. In DNA, the CDR3 is TGTGCCAGCAGGGCTGGACAGGGACTCACCTACGAGCAGTACTTC.

The J gene is TRBJ1-5, the V gene TRBV6-2 or TRBV6-3, with D perhaps TRBD1 (5 bases). Looked up from germline, CDR1 is MNHEY and CDR2 is SVGEGT. The CDR3 totals 13 residues. V was cut by 8 bases and J by 9 bases, with 17 bases left in between. CDR3 sequence: CASDEGAGRPQHF. CDR3 DNA sequence: TGTGCCAGCGATGAAGGGGCAGGTCGGCCCCAGCATTTT.

In its sample, this clonotype was seen once. The chain couples TRBV15 to TRBJ2-1, with 8 nucleotides matching TRBD1. With 5 bases clipped from V and 8 bases from J, the junction kept 8 bases outside the gene matches. Germline-derived CDR1 and CDR2 are LNHNV and YYDKDF (reference sequence). This CDR3 is built from 14 residues. The CDR3 nucleotides are TGTGCCACCAGCGGACAGGGTCTGTGGGATGAGCAGTTCTTC. As protein: CATSGQGLWDEQFF. The whole variable domain, remainder taken from reference TRBV15 and TRBJ2-1, is DAMVIQNPRYQVTQFGKPVTLSCSQTLNHNVMYWYQQKSSQAPKLLFHYYDKDFNNEADTPDNFQSRRPNTSFCFLDIRSPGLGDTAMYLCATSGQGLWDEQFFGPGTRLTVL.

The gene calls are TRBV4-3 and TRBJ1-4; the match to TRBD1 covers 9 bases. The trim removed 3 bases at V and 5 bases at J, leaving 19 bases unmatched. The CDR3 consists of 20 residues. Germline V CDR1 and CDR2: LGHNA, YSLEER. CDR3 nucleotide sequence: TGCGCCAGCAGCCAGGAGTTACCCGGGACAGGGTATAGCCAAAATGAAAAACTGTTTTTT. It specifies CASSQELPGTGYSQNEKLFF.

This clonotype appeared a few times. V usage is TRBV28 and J usage is TRBJ2-5; D possibly uses TRBD1 or TRBD2 (5 bases each). Germline lookup yields CDR1 MDHEN and CDR2 SYDVKM. The CDR3 has 14 residues. Trimming took off 5 bases at V and 7 bases at J, with 17 bases between the two ends. CDR3 DNA sequence: TGTGCCAGCAGTCCGCGAGGGGCCCCAACGACCCAGTACTTC. Encoded protein: CASSPRGAPTTQYF.

The chain employs TRBV20-1 and TRBJ1-1; D might be TRBD1 (6 bases). Per the germline V gene, CDR1 is DFQATT and CDR2 is SNEGSKA (reference sequence). The V gene lost 5 bases and the J gene lost 1 base, with 17 bases spanning the gap. The CDR3 has 15 amino acids. The CDR3 bases are TGCAGTGCTCCTTATTCCGGGACAAAGAACACTGAAGCTTTCTTT. Amino acid sequence: CSAPYSGTKNTEAFF.